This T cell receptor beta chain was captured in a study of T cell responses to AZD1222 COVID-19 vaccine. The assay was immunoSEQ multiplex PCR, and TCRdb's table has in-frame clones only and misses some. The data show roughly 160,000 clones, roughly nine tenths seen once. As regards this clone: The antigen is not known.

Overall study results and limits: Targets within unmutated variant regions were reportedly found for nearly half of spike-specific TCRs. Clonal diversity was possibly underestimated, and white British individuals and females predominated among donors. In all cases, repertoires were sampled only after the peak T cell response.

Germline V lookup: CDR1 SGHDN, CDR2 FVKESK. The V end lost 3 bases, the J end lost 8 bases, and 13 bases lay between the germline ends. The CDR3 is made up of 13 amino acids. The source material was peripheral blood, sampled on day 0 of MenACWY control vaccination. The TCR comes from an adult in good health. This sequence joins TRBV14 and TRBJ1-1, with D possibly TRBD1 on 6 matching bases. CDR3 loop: CASSQLRTGEAFF. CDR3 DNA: TGTGCCAGCAGCCAGCTCCGCACAGGGGAAGCTTTCTTT.